This TCR beta chain was found in a study of blood T cell repertoires in COVID-19. Overall study: Donors in the United States, Italy and Spain gave samples during acute or convalescent COVID-19.

In the authors' methods: Amplified reference gene primers provided the basis for estimating nucleated cell counts. Profiling relied on immunoSEQ multiplex PCR, and the TCRdb table lists in-frame clones only, not all of them. The D gene and trimming were derived from the DNA, and the V and J assignments and clone size from that table. The data contain under 200,000 clones, around four fifths of them singletons. Germline lookup yields CDR1 GTSNPN and CDR2 SVGIG (reference sequence). This CDR3 comprises 14 residues. Trimming left V 0 bases short and J 4 bases short, with 12 bases between. The sequenced material came from peripheral blood. The rearrangement joins TRBV30 to TRBJ1-2; tentatively, D is TRBD1 (6 bases). This TCR was recovered from a woman older than 75 with active or convalescent COVID-19. The DNA of the CDR3 is TGTGCCTGGAGTGTAACAGGGTTTAGCTATGGCTACACCTTC. Translation gives CAWSVTGFSYGYTF.